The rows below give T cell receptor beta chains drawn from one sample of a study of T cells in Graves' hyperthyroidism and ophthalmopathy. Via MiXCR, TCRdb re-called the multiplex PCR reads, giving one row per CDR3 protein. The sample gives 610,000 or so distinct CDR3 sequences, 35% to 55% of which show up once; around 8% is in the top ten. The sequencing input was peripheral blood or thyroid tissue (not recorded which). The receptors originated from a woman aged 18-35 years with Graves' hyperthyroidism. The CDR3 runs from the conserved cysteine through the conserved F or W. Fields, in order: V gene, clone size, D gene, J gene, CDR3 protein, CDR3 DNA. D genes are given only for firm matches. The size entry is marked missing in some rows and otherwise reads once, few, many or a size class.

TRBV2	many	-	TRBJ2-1	CASSEEAGSSYNEQFF	TGTGCCAGCAGTGAAGAGGCGGGGAGCTCCTACAATGAGCAGTTCTTC
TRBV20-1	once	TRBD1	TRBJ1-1	CSARRDRGAFF	TGCAGTGCTAGAAGGGACAGGGGAGCTTTCTTT
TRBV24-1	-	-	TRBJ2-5	CATSDEYQETQYF	TGTGCCACCAGTGATGAGTACCAAGAGACCCAGTACTTC
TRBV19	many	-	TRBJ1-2	CASRRNIGDSDNYGYTF	TGTGCCAGTAGGCGTAATATCGGTGATTCCGATAACTATGGCTACACCTTC
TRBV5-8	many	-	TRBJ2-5	CASSLRWRYQETQYF	TGTGCCAGCAGCTTGCGATGGCGGTACCAAGAGACCCAGTACTTC
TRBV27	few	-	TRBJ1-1	CASSLTTGRKTEAFF	TGTGCCAGCAGTTTAACGACGGGGAGGAAAACTGAAGCTTTCTTT
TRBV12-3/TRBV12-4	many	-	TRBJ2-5	CASSSRTEETQYF	TGTGCCAGCAGTTCAAGGACAGAAGAGACCCAGTACTTC
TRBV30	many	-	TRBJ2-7	CAWSFRSAYEQYF	TGTGCCTGGAGTTTCCGGTCAGCCTACGAGCAGTACTTC
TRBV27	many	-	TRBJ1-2	CASSLSTGGDWGYTF	TGTGCCAGCAGTTTATCGACCGGAGGTGATTGGGGCTACACCTTC
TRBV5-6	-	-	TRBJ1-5	CVSSLRFSNQPQHF	TGTGTCAGCAGCTTGAGGTTTAGCAATCAGCCCCAGCATTTT
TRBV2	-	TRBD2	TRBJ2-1	CAGQRGDNEQFF	TGTGCCGGCCAGCGGGGCGACAATGAGCAGTTCTTC
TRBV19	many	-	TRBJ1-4	CASSMVATTNEKLFF	TGTGCCAGTAGTATGGTGGCTACAACTAATGAAAAACTGTTTTTT
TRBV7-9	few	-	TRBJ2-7	CASSFLQGSLDEQYF	TGTGCCAGCAGCTTCTTACAGGGTAGTTTAGACGAGCAGTACTTC
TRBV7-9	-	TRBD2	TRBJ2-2	CASSQDPSGSVTGELFF	TGTGCCAGCAGCCAGGATCCTAGCGGGAGTGTAACCGGGGAGCTGTTTTTT
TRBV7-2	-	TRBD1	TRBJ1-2	CASSLVGDRGYGYTF	TGTGCCAGCAGCTTAGTAGGGGACAGGGGCTATGGCTACACCTTC
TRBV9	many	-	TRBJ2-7	CASSVGSRGAYEQYF	TGTGCCAGCAGCGTAGGTAGCAGGGGGGCCTACGAGCAGTACTTC
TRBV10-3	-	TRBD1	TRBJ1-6	CAISEFDRGTPLHF	TGTGCCATCAGTGAGTTTGACAGGGGTACACCCCTCCACTTT
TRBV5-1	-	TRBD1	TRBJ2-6	CASSFGTGGSRANVLTF	TGCGCCAGCAGCTTTGGGACAGGGGGAAGTAGGGCCAACGTCCTGACTTTC
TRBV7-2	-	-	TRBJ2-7	CASSSPNPAYEQYF	TGTGCCAGCAGCTCACCTAATCCCGCCTACGAGCAGTACTTC
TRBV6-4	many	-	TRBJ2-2	CASSAGYSANTGELFF	TGTGCCAGCAGTGCGGGGTATTCCGCGAACACCGGGGAGCTGTTTTTT
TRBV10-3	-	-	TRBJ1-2	CAISASGVNYGYTF	TGTGCCATCAGTGCCAGCGGAGTCAACTATGGCTACACCTTC
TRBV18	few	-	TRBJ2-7	CASSPTLVRPDEQYF	TGTGCCAGCTCACCAACGCTAGTACGTCCCGACGAGCAGTACTTC
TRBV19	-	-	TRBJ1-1	CASRGARGRSNTGAFF	TGTGCCAGTAGAGGAGCCAGGGGACGGTCGAACACTGGAGCTTTCTTC
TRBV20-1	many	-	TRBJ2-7	CSAHKLTYEQYF	TGCAGTGCCCACAAACTCACCTACGAGCAGTACTTC
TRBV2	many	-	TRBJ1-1	CASKEGSSLNTEAFF	TGTGCCAGCAAAGAAGGGTCCTCTTTGAACACTGAAGCTTTCTTT
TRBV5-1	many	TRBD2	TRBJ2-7	CASSLGLGGDEQYF	TGCGCCAGCAGCCTAGGACTAGGTGGGGACGAGCAGTACTTC
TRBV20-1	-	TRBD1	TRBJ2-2	CSARTGTVNTGELFF	TGCAGTGCTAGAACCGGGACAGTGAACACCGGGGAGCTGTTTTTT